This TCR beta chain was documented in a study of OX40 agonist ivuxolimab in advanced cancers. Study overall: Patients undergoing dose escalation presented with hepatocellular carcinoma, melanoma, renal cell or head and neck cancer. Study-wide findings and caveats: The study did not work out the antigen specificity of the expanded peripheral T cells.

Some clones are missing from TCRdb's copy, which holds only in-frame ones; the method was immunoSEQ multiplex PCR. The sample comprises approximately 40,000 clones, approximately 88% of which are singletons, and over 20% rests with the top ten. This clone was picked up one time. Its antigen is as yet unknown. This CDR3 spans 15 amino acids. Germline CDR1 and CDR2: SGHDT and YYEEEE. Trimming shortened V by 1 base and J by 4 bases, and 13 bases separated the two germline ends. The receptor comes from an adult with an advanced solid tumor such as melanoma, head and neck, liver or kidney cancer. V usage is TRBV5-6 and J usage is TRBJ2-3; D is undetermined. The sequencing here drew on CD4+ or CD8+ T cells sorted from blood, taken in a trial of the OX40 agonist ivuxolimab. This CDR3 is CASSLWGYSPDTQYF. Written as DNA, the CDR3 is TGTGCCAGCAGCTTGTGGGGATATAGCCCAGATACGCAGTATTTT. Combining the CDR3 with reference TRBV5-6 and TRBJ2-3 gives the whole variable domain DAGVTQSPTHLIKTRGQQVTLRCSPKSGHDTVSWYQQALGQGPQFIFQYYEEEERQRGNFPDRFSGHQFPNYSSELNVNALLLGDSALYLCASSLWGYSPDTQYFGPGTRLTVL.